This T cell receptor beta chain derives from a study of metastatic and nonmetastatic thyroid tumors. Whole-study context: Both malignant and benign thyroid patients supplied peripheral blood and tumor or nodule tissue samples, across which the repertoires of these patients were then compared.

CDR3 size: 16 residues. J lost 5 bases, V lost 0 bases, and 8 bases had no gene match. The V gene's germline CDR1 is SGHTA and CDR2 FQGNSA. Using MiXCR, TCRdb reanalyzed the PCR reads. The sample includes approximately 9,900 clones, 9.5% to 13% of them seen just once. Patients underwent thyroid surgery, and none had received any treatment before it. This clone was observed at least ten times. This TCR was sampled from a female donor with papillary thyroid cancer or a benign thyroid nodule (not recorded which). Some clones in this sample may be carry-over from other donors' samples. The sequenced material came from tumor tissue. This chain connects TRBV7-2 to TRBJ2-5; TRBD2 matches at 8 bases. CDR3 DNA sequence: TGTGCCAGCAGCTTAGCGCACCTAGCGGGCACGGAGACCCAGTACTTC. This codes for CASSLAHLAGTETQYF.